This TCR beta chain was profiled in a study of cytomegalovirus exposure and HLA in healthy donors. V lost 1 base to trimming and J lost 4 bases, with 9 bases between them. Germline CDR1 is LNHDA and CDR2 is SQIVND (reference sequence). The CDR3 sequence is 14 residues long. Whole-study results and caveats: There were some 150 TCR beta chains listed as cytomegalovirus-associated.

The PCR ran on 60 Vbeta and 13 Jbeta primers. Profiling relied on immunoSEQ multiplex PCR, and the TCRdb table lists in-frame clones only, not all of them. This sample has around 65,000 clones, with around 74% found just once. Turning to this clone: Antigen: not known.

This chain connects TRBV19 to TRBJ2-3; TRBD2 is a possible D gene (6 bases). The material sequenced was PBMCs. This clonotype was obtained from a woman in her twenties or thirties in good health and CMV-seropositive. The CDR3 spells CASSIAGVPDTQYF. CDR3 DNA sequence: TGTGCCAGTAGTATAGCGGGAGTTCCAGATACGCAGTATTTT.